One TCR beta chain is described in this entry. Its recognized antigen is unknown. HCMV-specific IgG was detected in serum with a commercial ELISA kit to determine HCMV serostatus. Ficoll density gradient centrifugation was used to isolate peripheral blood mononuclear cells from blood. From the cysteine through the phenylalanine, the CDR3 covers 15 amino acids. No coding sequence is recorded. The germline V gene encodes CDR1 MNHEY and CDR2 SMNVEV (reference sequence). The record originates from a study of T cells expressing NK-cell markers (TCRdb year 2020). Regarding the research as a whole: Seven or eight donors provided sorted CD3+CD56+NKG2C+, CD3+CD56+NKG2C- and CD3+CD56-NKG2C+ T-cell subsets, whose TCR beta-chain repertoires were profiled. Seven of the eight sequenced donors were HCMV-seropositive and one was HCMV-seronegative. All eight donors whose samples were sequenced were randomly selected healthy volunteers, three of them men and five women. Libraries were sequenced as 2 x 150 bp reads on Illumina HiSeq 2000/2500, MiSeq or NextSeq.

These reads were obtained on an Illumina HiSeq 2000. TCR beta cDNA libraries were prepared using 5'RACE template switching, which introduced a universal primer site and unique molecular identifiers. Priming for cDNA synthesis came from the TCR beta constant segment, and two successive PCR amplification steps followed. As for the authors' bioinformatics: MIGEC handled demultiplexing of the reads and grouping by UMI, while MiTCR was used to assemble and quantify clonotypes. To exclude erroneous sequences, any TCR cDNA sequence not supported by at least two reads was discarded. Downstream repertoire analysis used the tcR package, and clonotypes were matched across fractions by CDR3 nucleotide sequence plus V segment. VDJmatch was used to annotate antigen specificity against VDJdb, with one amino acid substitution in CDR3 permitted. TCRdb reprocessed the reads and provides one entry for every CDR3 protein sequence; no DNA is given. The V and J calls come from TCRdb's annotation, not from the publication. The sample table records 150,000 to 200,000 distinct CDR3 sequences. The top ten clones comprise roughly 18% of the sample.

The investigation overall reported the following: In six donors, the dominant CD3+CD56+NKG2C+ clonotypes were among the top 10 CD8+ clonotypes and accounted for roughly 1.0-8% of CD8+ T cells. It remained unclear whether the expanded NKG2C-expressing T cell clones were specific for HCMV antigens. Those dominant clonotypes were again the most abundant among CD3+CD56-NKG2C+ cells in a handful of donors, at roughly 25-60.1%.

This clonotype originated in a woman aged 18 to 75 in good health. Material: blood T cells: a sorted CD56 or NKG2C T cell subset, CD4+ or CD8+ T cells, or bulk PBMC T cells (not recorded which). The V and J genes are TRBV27 and TRBJ2-7; the D call of TRBD2 rests on TCRdb alone, since no DNA is present to check it. The CDR3 amino acid sequence is: CASSIRLAPYYEQYF.